A single sample gave rise to the 6 T cell receptor beta chains below, sequenced in a study of T cell responses to AZD1222 COVID-19 vaccine. TCRdb's copy holds only in-frame clones and misses some; the assay was immunoSEQ multiplex PCR. The sample holds 90,000 to 150,000 clones, about 90% seen once. The sample consisted of peripheral blood, taken on day 0 of AZD1222 vaccination. These TCRs come from an adult in good health.

The V gene is TRBV7-2, the J gene TRBJ2-2; 7 bases align to TRBD2. The CDR3 is 14 residues long. Germline V gives CDR1 SGHTA, CDR2 FQGNSA. V was pared by 5 bases and J by 7 bases, with 7 bases of the junction left unmatched. DNA of the CDR3: TGTGCCAGCAGCCTGAGCGGGGTGGTCGGGGAGCTGTTTTTT. Protein sequence: CASSLSGVVGELFF.

This clone was detected a few times. CDR3: CASSQRGGSLNTEAFF. CDR3 in DNA: TGTGCCAGCAGCCAACGAGGGGGCAGCCTGAACACTGAAGCTTTCTTT. The chain employs TRBV7-3 and TRBJ1-1, with 7 bases lining up with TRBD1. The ends lost 5 bases at V and 0 bases at J; junction bases unmatched: 9. The CDR3 is made up of 16 amino acids. Germline loops: CDR1 SGHTA, CDR2 FQGTGA.

The V gene is TRBV3-1 (or the pseudogene TRBV3-2), the J gene TRBJ1-6, with D unclear. V dropped 6 bases and J dropped 8 bases, with 14 bases sitting between them. This CDR3 contains 14 residues. Germline lookup yields CDR1 LGHDT and CDR2 YNNKEL (reference sequence). The CDR3 DNA follows: TGTGCCAGCAGTCCGTGGCTCATCGATTCACCCCTCCACTTT. Translated, it gives CASSPWLIDSPLHF.

The chain uses TRBV7-6 and TRBJ2-2; 10 positions match TRBD2. Germline CDR1 and CDR2: SGHVS and FNYEAQ. V dropped 1 base and J dropped 0; count of bases not matched to a gene: 2. The CDR3 sequence is 17 residues long. The CDR3: CASSLGTSGANTGELFF. Written as DNA, the CDR3 is TGTGCCAGCAGCTTAGGAACTAGCGGGGCGAACACCGGGGAGCTGTTTTTT.

The V and J genes are TRBV18 and TRBJ1-4; 7 nucleotides agree with TRBD1. After removal of 6 bases from V and 3 bases from J, the junction contained 13 bases not matched to a gene. Germline V gene sequence: CDR1 KGHSH, CDR2 LQKENI. This CDR3 has 17 residues. In DNA form, the CDR3 reads TGTGCCAGCTCCACACAGGCCTGGGACAGATCTAATGAAAAACTGTTTTTT. Protein sequence: CASSTQAWDRSNEKLFF.

The V call is TRBV29-1, the J call TRBJ1-2, with D hard to call. This CDR3 comprises 9 residues. Trimming shortened V by 7 bases and J by 8 bases, and 8 bases separated the two germline ends. CDR1 is SQVTM and CDR2 is ANQGSEA in the germline V gene. The CDR3 DNA reads TGCAGCGGGTCCGAAGGCTACACCTTC. It specifies CSGSEGYTF. The complete variable domain, with remaining parts taken from reference TRBV29-1 and TRBJ1-2, reads SAVISQKPSRDICQRGTSLTIQCQVDSQVTMMFWYRQQPGQSLTLIATANQGSEATYESGFVIDKFPISRPNLTFSTLTVSNMSPEDSSIYLCSGSEGYTFGSGTRLTVV.